In this sample, the clone carrying this T cell receptor beta chain turned up many times. These data are taken from a study of T cells in Graves' hyperthyroidism and ophthalmopathy. This CDR3 has 14 amino acids. J gave up 4 bases and V 2 bases, and 3 bases lay outside the gene matches. Amplification of TCR beta CDR3 regions was performed using RNA transcripts as template. HTBI primers were used for first-round RT-PCR of the TCR CDR3. Using its own MiXCR run on the multiplex PCR reads, TCRdb lists one record per CDR3 protein. The repertoire consists of around 340,000 distinct CDR3 sequences, with approximately 15% occurring once and the leading ten covering about 22%.

Sequencing was done on a sample of blood. The V and J genes are TRBV12-3 or TRBV12-4 and TRBJ1-2, with 8 bases fitting TRBD1. This receptor was taken from a woman in her twenties or thirties with Graves' hyperthyroidism. In DNA, the CDR3 is TGTGCCAGCAGTTTAAGGGGGACAGGCTATGGCTACACCTTC. This codes for CASSLRGTGYGYTF.